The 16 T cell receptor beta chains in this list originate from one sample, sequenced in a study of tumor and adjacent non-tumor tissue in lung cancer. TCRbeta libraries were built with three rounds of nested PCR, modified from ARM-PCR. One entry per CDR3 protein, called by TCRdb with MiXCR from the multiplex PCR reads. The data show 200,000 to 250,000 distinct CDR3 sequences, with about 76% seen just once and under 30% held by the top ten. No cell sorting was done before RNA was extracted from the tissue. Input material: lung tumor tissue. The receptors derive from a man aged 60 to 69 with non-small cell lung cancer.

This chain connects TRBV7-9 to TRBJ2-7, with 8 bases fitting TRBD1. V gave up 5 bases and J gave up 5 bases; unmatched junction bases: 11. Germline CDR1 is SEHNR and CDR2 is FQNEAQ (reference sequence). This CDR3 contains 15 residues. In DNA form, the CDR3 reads TGTGCCAGCAGCCCCTTTGACAGGGGAGGTAACGAGCAGTACTTC. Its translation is CASSPFDRGGNEQYF.

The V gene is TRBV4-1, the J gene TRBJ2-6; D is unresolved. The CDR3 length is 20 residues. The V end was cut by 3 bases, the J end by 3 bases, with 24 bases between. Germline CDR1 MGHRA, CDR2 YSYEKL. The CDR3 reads CASSQDRGQGFTGGANVLTF. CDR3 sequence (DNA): TGCGCCAGCAGCCAGGATCGTGGCCAAGGGTTTACCGGTGGGGCCAACGTCCTGACTTTC.

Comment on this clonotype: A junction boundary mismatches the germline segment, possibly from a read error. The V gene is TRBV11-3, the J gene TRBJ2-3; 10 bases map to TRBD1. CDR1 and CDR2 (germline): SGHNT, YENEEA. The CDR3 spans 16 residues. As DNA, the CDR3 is TGTGCCAGCAGCTCCCGGGACAGGGGATTCACGGATACGCGGTATTTT. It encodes CASSSRDRGFTDTRYF.

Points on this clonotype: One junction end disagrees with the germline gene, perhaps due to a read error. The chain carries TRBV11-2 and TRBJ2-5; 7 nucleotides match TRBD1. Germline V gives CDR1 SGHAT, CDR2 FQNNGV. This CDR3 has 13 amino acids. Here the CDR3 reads CASSSTGEDTRYF. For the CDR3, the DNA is TGCGCCAGCAGCTCTACAGGGGAAGATACCCGGTACTTC.

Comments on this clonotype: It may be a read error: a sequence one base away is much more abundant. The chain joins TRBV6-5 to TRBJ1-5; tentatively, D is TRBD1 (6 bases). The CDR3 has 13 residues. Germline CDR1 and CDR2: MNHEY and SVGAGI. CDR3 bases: TGTGCCAGCAGTTTTGGGGGCAATCATCCCCAGCATTTT. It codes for CASSFGGNHPQHF.

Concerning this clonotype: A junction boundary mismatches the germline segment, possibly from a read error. The chain's CDR3 is CASSRFSDPNTVAFF. The DNA of the CDR3 is TGTGCCAGCAGTCGTTTTTCGGACCCGAACACTGTAGCTTTCTTT. The V call is TRBV6-5, the J call TRBJ1-1; D remains unclear. The CDR3 has 15 amino acids. In germline, CDR1 is MNHEY, CDR2 SVGAGI.

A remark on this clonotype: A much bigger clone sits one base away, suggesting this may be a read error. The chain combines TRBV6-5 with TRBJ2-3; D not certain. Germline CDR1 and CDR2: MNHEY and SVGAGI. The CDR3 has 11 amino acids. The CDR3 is CASNYSKSQYF. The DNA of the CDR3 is TGTGCCAGCAATTACTCAAAATCGCAGTATTTT.

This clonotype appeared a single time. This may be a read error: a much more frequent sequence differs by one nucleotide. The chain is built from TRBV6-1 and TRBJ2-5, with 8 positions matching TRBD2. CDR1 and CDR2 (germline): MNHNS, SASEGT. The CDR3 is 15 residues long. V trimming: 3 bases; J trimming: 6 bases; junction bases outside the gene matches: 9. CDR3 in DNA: TGTGCCAGCAGTGACTCTACGGGGGGGCGGAAGACCCAGTACTTC. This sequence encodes CASSDSTGGRKTQYF.

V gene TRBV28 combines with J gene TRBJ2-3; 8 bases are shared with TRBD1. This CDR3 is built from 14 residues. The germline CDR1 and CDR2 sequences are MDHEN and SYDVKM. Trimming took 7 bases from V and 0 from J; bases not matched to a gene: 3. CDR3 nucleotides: TGTGCCAGCAATTACAGGGGGAGCACAGATACGCAGTATTTT. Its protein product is CASNYRGSTDTQYF.

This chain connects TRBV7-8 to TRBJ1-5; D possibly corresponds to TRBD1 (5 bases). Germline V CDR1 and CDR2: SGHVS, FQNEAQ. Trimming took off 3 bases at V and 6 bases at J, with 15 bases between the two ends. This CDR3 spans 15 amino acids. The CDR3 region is CASSFGGGGGQPQHF. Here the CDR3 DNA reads TGTGCCAGCAGCTTTGGGGGAGGAGGAGGTCAGCCCCAGCATTTT. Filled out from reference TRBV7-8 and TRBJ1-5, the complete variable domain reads GAGVSQSPRYKVAKRGQDVALRCDPISGHVSLFWYQQALGQGPEFLTYFQNEAQLDKSGLPSDRFFAERPEGSVSTLKIQRTQQEDSAVYLCASSFGGGGGQPQHFGDGTRLSIL.

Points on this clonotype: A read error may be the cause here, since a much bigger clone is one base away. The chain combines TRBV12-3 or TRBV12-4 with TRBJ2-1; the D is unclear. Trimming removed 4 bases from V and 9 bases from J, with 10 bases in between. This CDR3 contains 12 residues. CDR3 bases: TGTGCCAGCAGTTGGCATGGTGGTGAGCAGTTCTTC. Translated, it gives CASSWHGGEQFF.

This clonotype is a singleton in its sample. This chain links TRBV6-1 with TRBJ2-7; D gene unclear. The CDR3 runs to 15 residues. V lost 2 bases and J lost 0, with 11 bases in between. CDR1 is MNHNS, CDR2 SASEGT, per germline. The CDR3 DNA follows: TGTGCCAGCAGTGAAAACCAGGTACTCTCCTACGAGCAGTACTTC. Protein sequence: CASSENQVLSYEQYF.

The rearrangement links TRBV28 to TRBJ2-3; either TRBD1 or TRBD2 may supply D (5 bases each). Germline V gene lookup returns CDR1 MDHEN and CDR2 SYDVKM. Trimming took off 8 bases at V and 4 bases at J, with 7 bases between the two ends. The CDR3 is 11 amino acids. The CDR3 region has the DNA TGTGCCAGCGGGACCCCAGATACGCAGTATTTT. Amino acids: CASGTPDTQYF.

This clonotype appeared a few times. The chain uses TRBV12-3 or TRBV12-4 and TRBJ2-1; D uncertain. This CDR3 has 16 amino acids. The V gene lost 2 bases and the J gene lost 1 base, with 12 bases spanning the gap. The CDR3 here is CASSLYSFASYNEQFF. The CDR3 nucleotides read TGTGCCAGCAGTTTATATTCCTTTGCGTCCTACAATGAGCAGTTCTTC.

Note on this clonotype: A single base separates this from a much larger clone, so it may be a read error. CDR3 coding DNA: TGTGCCAGAAGTTCCGACCCAACCCCCTCTGGAAACACCATATATTTT. It is translated as CARSSDPTPSGNTIYF. V gene TRBV12-3 or TRBV12-4 combines with J gene TRBJ1-3; D unclear. The CDR3 has 16 amino acids.

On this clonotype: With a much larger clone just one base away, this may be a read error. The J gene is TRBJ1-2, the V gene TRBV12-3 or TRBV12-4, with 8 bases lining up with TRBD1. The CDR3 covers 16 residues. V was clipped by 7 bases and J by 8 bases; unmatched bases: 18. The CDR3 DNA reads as TGTGCCAGCACCCCCCCATGGACAGGGTTCCCCACGGGCTACACCTTC. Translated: CASTPPWTGFPTGYTF.